This section outlines one TCR beta chain sequence together with its context. The target of this receptor is not known. No clone much larger than this one lies a single base away; base qualities are absent. TCRbeta CDR3 regions were amplified from genomic DNA by means of the immunoSEQ Assay, a bias-controlled multiplex PCR. In the authors' own workflow: Within the assay, amplification of reference gene primers was used to estimate how many nucleated cells each sample contained. Sequence reads were collapsed and filtered to measure the absolute abundance of every unique TCRbeta CDR3 rearrangement. For each sample, productive Simpson clonality was calculated by taking the square root of Simpson's diversity index across productive rearrangements. TCRdb's version of the immuneACCESS table is confined to in-frame rearrangements and falls short of the full clone set. An unresolved V gene accounts for under half of the shortfall where checked; the remainder is of unknown origin. The V and J calls and clone size are taken from that table; D and trimming were inferred from the DNA. The sample table lists roughly 380,000 clones, more than 70% of them with a count of one. The ten largest account for over 1% of the sample.

These data come from a study of blood T cell repertoires in COVID-19 (dated by TCRdb to the early 2020s). About the study as a whole: The collaborator samples originated in the United States, Italy and Spain and spanned the acute and convalescent phases of COVID-19. The prospective study material was composed of cDNA or gDNA derived from T cells, B-cell-depleted T cells, or PBMCs. The dataset comprised deeply sampled blood TCRbeta repertoires from subjects exposed to, actively infected with, or recovered from COVID-19. A freely available public database, intended as a resource for researchers studying the immune response to SARS-CoV-2, is where the repertoires were released. Samples were obtained from the ongoing ImmuneRACE study (first 160 participants) and from about 1,300 subjects provided by 6 global collaborators. The sample metadata nearly always contained a de-identified subject ID, COVID-19 status, age in years and sex. Where available, HLA class I and class II types were obtained from metadata supplied by the sample provider rather than from assay-based typing. The full study reports these points: The quantity of clinical and demographic metadata differed by source and by participant and was supplied without curation.

In the prospective study, participants were roughly 18 to 95 years old, resided in about two dozen geographic areas of the United States, and were enrolled through a virtual design. To assign participants to cohorts, the prospective study relied on clinical history that participants themselves reported in a screening survey and a study questionnaire. A participant counted as exposed if, within 2 weeks of entering the study, that participant had been in contact with someone who had a PCR-confirmed or clinician-diagnosed COVID-19 case. Each participant in the prospective study had whole blood, serum and a nasopharyngeal or oropharyngeal swab collected by mobile phlebotomists. Over a roughly 2-month period, participants in the prospective study had the option of providing additional blood draws and questionnaires. Blood samples from the prospective study were shipped frozen or at room temperature prior to DNA extraction.

The receptor was isolated from a woman aged 25 to 39 who had been exposed to COVID-19. The sequencing sample was made of PBMCs or T cells enriched from blood (not recorded which).

CDR3 reads: CASSQDRRVETQYF. The DNA sequence follows: TGTGCCAGCAGCCAAGATCGTCGGGTGGAGACCCAGTACTTC. The V gene is TRBV3-1 (or the pseudogene TRBV3-2) and the J gene is TRBJ2-5, with the identity of the D gene unclear. From cysteine to phenylalanine, the CDR3 is 14 amino acids long. Left in the record is the CDR3 DNA by itself, 42 bases read in frame from the first base. At the junction V is shortened by 0 bases and J by 5 bases, with 10 bases in between. Sequences LGHDT (CDR1) and YNNKEL (CDR2) are obtained from the germline V gene (reference sequence).